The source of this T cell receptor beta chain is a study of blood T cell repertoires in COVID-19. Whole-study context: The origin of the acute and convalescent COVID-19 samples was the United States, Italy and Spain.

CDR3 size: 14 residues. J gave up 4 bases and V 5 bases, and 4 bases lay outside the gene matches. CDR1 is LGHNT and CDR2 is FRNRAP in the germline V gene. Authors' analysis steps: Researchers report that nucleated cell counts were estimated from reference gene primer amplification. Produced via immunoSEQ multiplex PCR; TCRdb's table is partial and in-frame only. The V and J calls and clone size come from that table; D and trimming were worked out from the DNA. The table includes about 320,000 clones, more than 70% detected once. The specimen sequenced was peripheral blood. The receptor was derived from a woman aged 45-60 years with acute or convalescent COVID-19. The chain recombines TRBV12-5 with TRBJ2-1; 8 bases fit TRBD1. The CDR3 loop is CASGRGQGYNEQFF. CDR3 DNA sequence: TGTGCTAGTGGTCGAGGACAGGGTTACAATGAGCAGTTCTTC.